The T cell receptor (beta chain) described here comes from a study of blood T cell repertoires in COVID-19 (dated by TCRdb to 2020 to 2022). Study-level background: Samples covering the acute and convalescent phases of COVID-19 were provided by collaborators in the United States, Italy and Spain. The material from the prospective study consisted of cDNA or gDNA derived from T cells, B-cell-depleted T cells, or PBMCs. Subjects who had been exposed to COVID-19, were actively infected with it, or had recovered from it provided the deeply sampled blood TCRbeta repertoires that made up the dataset. A freely available public database, intended as a resource for researchers studying the immune response to SARS-CoV-2, is where the repertoires were released. Samples came from the ongoing ImmuneRACE study (first 160 participants) plus 1,254 subjects from 6 global collaborators. Sample metadata almost always included a de-identified subject ID, COVID-19 status, age in years and sex. HLA class I and class II types, where available, came from metadata supplied by the sample provider rather than from assay-based typing. Results and caveats for the whole study, not just this receptor: How much clinical and demographic metadata was included differed by source and by participant, and the metadata was provided uncurated.

Trimming at the junction amounts to 4 bases on V and 0 bases on J, and the germline ends lie 13 bases apart. CDR1 and CDR2 are drawn from the germline V gene: SQVTM, ANQGSEA. There are 14 amino acids in the CDR3, from cysteine to phenylalanine inclusive. The DNA shown is the 42-base CDR3, in frame from base 1. This clone was counted between two and nine times. It has no known antigen specificity. The input lacks base qualities; no much larger clone sits a single base away. The immunoSEQ Assay, a bias-controlled multiplex PCR, was used to amplify TCRbeta CDR3 regions from genomic DNA. In the paper's pipeline: The number of nucleated cells in each sample was estimated from the amplification of reference gene primers within the assay. To quantify the absolute abundance of each unique TCRbeta CDR3 rearrangement, sequence reads were collapsed and filtered. For each sample, productive Simpson clonality was calculated by taking the square root of Simpson's diversity index across productive rearrangements. Not all clones reach the TCRdb copy of this immuneACCESS table, which keeps in-frame sequences only. Checked studies attribute under half of the gap to unresolved V genes and leave the rest unexplained. Clone size and V and J calls were adopted from that table, with D and trimming inferred from the DNA. Present in this sample are 170,000 or so clones, 75% to 80% of which were seen just once. Together, the top ten hold about 25% of the sample.

Collaborating institutions collected whole blood in K2EDTA tubes following their own protocols. For TCRbeta analysis, collaborator samples were shipped as frozen whole blood, as isolated PBMCs, or as DNA extracted from either sample type. This receptor was obtained from a woman between 70 and 85 years old with acute or convalescent COVID-19. Sequencing input: peripheral blood. The V gene is TRBV29-1 and the J gene is TRBJ2-7; the D gene is unclear. CDR3 region: CSVAPASLSYEQYF. The nucleotide sequence reads as follows: TGCAGCGTTGCCCCCGCCTCACTCTCCTACGAGCAGTACTTC.